This T cell receptor (beta chain) was observed in a study of T cell clones after liver transplantation. TCRdb's table, derived via immunoSEQ multiplex PCR, lists solely in-frame clones and lacks some. Altogether more than 45,000 clones are present, approximately 70% being singletons, with the ten largest covering over 2.5%. V lost 3 bases, J lost 0 bases, and 6 bases stayed unmatched. Per germline, CDR1 KGHSH and CDR2 LQKENI. CDR3 size: 16 residues. The input for sequencing was CD4+ T cells from blood, taken at the roughly 15-month timepoint. V usage is TRBV18 and J usage is TRBJ2-3; TRBD2 matches at 7 bases. This TCR was sampled from a human patient who received a liver transplant. Some T cells may possibly be graft donor cells. The CDR3 region is CASSPTSSGSTDTQYF. CDR3 sequence (DNA): TGTGCCAGCTCACCGACTAGCTCGGGGAGCACAGATACGCAGTATTTT.